This T cell receptor (beta chain) was identified during a study of T cell responses to AZD1222 COVID-19 vaccine. CDR3 length equals 13 residues. Between the trimmed V and J ends, which lost 0 bases and 5 bases, there was a span of 8 bases. The V gene's germline CDR1 is SGHRS and CDR2 YFSETQ. Study conclusions and caveats: Across the whole spike, CD4 TCRs peaked at regions 160-218 and 743-854. Two AZD1222 doses significantly raised spike-specific TCR breadth and depth over controls. Just five or six AZD1222 recipients were seropositive at baseline. The peak T cell response came first, and repertoires were sampled only after it.

Concerning this clone: Its antigen remains unknown.

The assay was immunoSEQ multiplex PCR, and TCRdb's table has in-frame clones only and misses some. Of 78,000 or so clones in the sample, 88% were seen once. The receptor's source is an adult in good health. The specimen was peripheral blood, collected on day 0 of AZD1222 vaccination. The chain joins TRBV5-1 to TRBJ1-2; D gene ambiguous. In DNA, the CDR3 is TGCGCCAGCAGCTTGGATGGGCCATATGGCTACACCTTC. This codes for CASSLDGPYGYTF.